This entry is about one T cell receptor beta chain. Trimming took 2 bases from V and 4 from J; bases not matched to a gene: 10. CDR1 and CDR2 (germline): MGHDK, SYGVNS. This CDR3 spans 17 amino acids. This record belongs to a study of OX40 agonist ivuxolimab in advanced cancers. The method was immunoSEQ multiplex PCR; TCRdb's version includes in-frame clones alone and lacks a portion of them. Here the sample spans tens of thousands of clones, 91% being singletons. The sample here was CD4+ or CD8+ T cells sorted from blood, taken in a trial of the OX40 agonist ivuxolimab. The clonotype was recovered from an adult with an advanced solid tumor such as melanoma, head and neck, liver or kidney cancer. The gene calls are TRBV25-1 and TRBJ2-5; TRBD2 agrees at 10 bases. CDR3 sequence (DNA): TGTGCCAGCAGTGAAGGCGCTAGCGGGAGTTTGGTAGAGACCCAGTACTTC. It yields the protein CASSEGASGSLVETQYF.